This entry lists 9 T cell receptor beta chains sequenced from one sample in a study of T-cell reconstitution after alpha-beta-depleted transplantation in children. Unique molecular identifiers were built into the TCRbeta library. TCRdb redid the calling of the PCR reads with MiXCR, one entry per CDR3 protein. The profile covers some 830,000 distinct CDR3 sequences, with approximately 15% appearing a single time and 5% taken by the ten largest. The input for sequencing was PBMCs, mostly from graft donor cells, taken 360 days after TCRalphabeta/CD19-depleted stem cell transplant. All receptors derive from a male patient under 18 who had a stem cell transplant for acute lymphoblastic leukemia, so the T cells may come from the graft donor.

This clonotype was seen more than once but under ten times. The chain couples TRBV7-9 to TRBJ2-7; D is unresolved. Germline-derived CDR1 and CDR2 are SEHNR and FQNEAQ (reference sequence). The CDR3 is made up of 13 amino acids. The V end was cut by 5 bases, the J end by 1 base, with 9 bases between. This chain's CDR3 is CASSSQVSYEQYF. The CDR3 coding sequence is TGTGCCAGCAGCAGTCAAGTATCCTACGAGCAGTACTTC.

V gene TRBV5-1 combines with J gene TRBJ1-2, with D maybe TRBD1 (5 bases). The CDR3 loop spans 15 amino acids. V was shortened by 7 bases and J by 1 base, with 17 bases between the two germline ends. From germline, CDR1 is SGHRS and CDR2 YFSETQ. CDR3 bases: TGCGCCAGCCAGCCGAAGGGGCACGGTAACTATGGCTACACCTTC. The encoded protein is CASQPKGHGNYGYTF.

This clonotype has a handful of counts. The chain is built from TRBV4-2 and TRBJ1-2; D is perhaps TRBD1 (6 bases). The germline V gene encodes CDR1 LGHNA and CDR2 YNFKEQ. CDR3 length: 16 residues. The V end was cut by 0 bases, the J end by 1 base, with 12 bases between. The chain's CDR3 is CASSQDQGFDNYGYTF. The CDR3 DNA reads TGTGCCAGCAGCCAAGATCAGGGGTTTGATAACTATGGCTACACCTTC.

This clonotype appeared a few times. The gene calls are TRBV29-1 and TRBJ2-7, with TRBD1 matching 7 bases. J gave up 7 bases and V 3 bases, and 6 bases lay outside the gene matches. From germline, CDR1 is SQVTM and CDR2 ANQGSEA. The CDR3 totals 12 residues. For the CDR3, the DNA is TGCAGCGTTGACCACAGGGGTGGGGAGCAGTACTTC. It specifies CSVDHRGGEQYF.

The gene calls are TRBV7-7 and TRBJ1-2; perhaps TRBD1 as D (6 bases). From germline, CDR1 is SSHAT and CDR2 FNYEAQ (reference sequence). The CDR3 loop spans 14 amino acids. Trimming took 5 bases from V and 3 from J, leaving 13 bases between them. In DNA form, the CDR3 reads TGTGCCAGCAGCCTAAACAGGGCTGACTATGGCTACACCTTC. Its translation: CASSLNRADYGYTF.

This clonotype was found a few times. This chain links TRBV5-1 with TRBJ2-3, with D possibly being TRBD1 (6 bases). V was trimmed by 3 bases and J by 0 bases, leaving 11 bases between them. Germline CDR1 reads SGHRS; CDR2 reads YFSETQ. CDR3 length: 15 amino acids. The CDR3 coding sequence is TGCGCCAGCAGCTGGACAGTTACTAGCACAGATACGCAGTATTTT. Residues: CASSWTVTSTDTQYF.

The V call is TRBV7-3, the J call TRBJ2-1; D is unresolved. CDR1 and CDR2 (germline): SGHTA, FQGTGA. V was trimmed by 4 bases and J by 4 bases, leaving 11 bases between them. This CDR3 has 14 residues. CDR3 nucleotides: TGTGCCAGCAGCTCCCCGCCCTTGTACAATGAGCAGTTCTTC. Translation gives CASSSPPLYNEQFF. Filled out from reference TRBV7-3 and TRBJ2-1, the complete variable domain reads GAGVSQTPSNKVTEKGKYVELRCDPISGHTALYWYRQSLGQGPEFLIYFQGTGAADDSGLPNDRFFAVRPEGSVSTLKIQRTERGDSAVYLCASSSPPLYNEQFFGPGTRLTVL.

This clonotype was picked up a small number of times. V and J are TRBV5-1 and TRBJ2-7; 8 bases map to TRBD1. The J segment lost 4 bases and the V segment lost 2 bases, leaving 5 bases of the junction unmatched. Germline loops: CDR1 SGHRS, CDR2 YFSETQ. The CDR3 extends over 14 amino acids. CDR3 residues: CASSFYTGGYEQYF. CDR3 in DNA: TGCGCCAGCAGCTTTTACACAGGGGGATACGAGCAGTACTTC. Complete variable domain (other parts from reference TRBV5-1 and TRBJ2-7): KAGVTQTPRYLIKTRGQQVTLSCSPISGHRSVSWYQQTPGQGLQFLFEYFSETQRNKGNFPGRFSGRQFSNSRSEMNVSTLELGDSALYLCASSFYTGGYEQYFGPGTRLTVT.

The chain couples TRBV2 to TRBJ2-3; the D is unclear. The CDR3 extends over 14 amino acids. V was clipped by 4 bases and J by 4 bases, with 12 bases between them. CDR1 and CDR2 (germline): SNHLY, FYNNEI. CDR3 loop: CASSGTFTPDTQYF. The CDR3 nucleotides read TGTGCCAGCAGTGGAACATTTACCCCAGATACGCAGTATTTT.